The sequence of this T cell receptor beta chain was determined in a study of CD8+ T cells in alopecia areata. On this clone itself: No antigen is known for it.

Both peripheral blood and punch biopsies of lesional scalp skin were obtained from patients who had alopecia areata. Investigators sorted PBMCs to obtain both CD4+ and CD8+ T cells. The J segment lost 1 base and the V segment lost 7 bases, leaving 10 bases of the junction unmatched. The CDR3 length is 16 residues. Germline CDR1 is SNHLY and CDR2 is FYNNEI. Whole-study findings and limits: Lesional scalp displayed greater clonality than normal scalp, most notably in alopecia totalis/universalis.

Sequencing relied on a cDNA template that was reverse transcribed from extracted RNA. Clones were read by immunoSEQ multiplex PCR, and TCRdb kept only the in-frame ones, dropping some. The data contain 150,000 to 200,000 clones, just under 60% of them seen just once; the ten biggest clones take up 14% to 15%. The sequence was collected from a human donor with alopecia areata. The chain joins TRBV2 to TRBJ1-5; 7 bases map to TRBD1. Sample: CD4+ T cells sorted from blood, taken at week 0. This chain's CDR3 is CASMYRGGRSNQPQHF. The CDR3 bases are TGTGCCAGCATGTACAGGGGAGGTCGGAGCAATCAGCCCCAGCATTTT.